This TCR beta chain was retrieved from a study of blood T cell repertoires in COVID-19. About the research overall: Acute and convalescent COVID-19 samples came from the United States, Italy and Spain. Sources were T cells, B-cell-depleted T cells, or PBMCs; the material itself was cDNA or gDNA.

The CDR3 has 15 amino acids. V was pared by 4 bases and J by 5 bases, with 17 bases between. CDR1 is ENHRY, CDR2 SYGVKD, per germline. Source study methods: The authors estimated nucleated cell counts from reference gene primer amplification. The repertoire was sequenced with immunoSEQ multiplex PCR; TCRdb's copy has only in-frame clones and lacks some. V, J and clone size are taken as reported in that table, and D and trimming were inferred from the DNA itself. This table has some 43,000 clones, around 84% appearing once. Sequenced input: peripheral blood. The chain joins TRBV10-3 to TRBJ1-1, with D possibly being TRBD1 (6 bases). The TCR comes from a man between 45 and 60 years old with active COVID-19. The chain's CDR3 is CAISGQKEGGTEAFF. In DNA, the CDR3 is TGTGCCATCAGTGGTCAAAAGGAGGGGGGGACTGAAGCTTTCTTT.